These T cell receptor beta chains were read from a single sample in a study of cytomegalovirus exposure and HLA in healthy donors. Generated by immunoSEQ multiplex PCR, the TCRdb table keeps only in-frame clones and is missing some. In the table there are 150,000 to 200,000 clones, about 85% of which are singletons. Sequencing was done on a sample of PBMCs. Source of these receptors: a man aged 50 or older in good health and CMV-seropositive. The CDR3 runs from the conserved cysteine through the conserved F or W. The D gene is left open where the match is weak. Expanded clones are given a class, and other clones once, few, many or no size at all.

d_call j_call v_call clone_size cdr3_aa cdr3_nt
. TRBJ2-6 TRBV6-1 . CASSIDSSGANVLTF TGTGCCAGCAGTATCGACAGCTCTGGGGCCAACGTCCTGACTTTC
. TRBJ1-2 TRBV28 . CASSSRGYGGYTF TGTGCCAGCAGTTCCAGGGGTTACGGTGGCTACACCTTC
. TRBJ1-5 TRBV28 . CASSPYPYQPQHF TGTGCCAGCAGTCCTTATCCTTATCAGCCCCAGCATTTT
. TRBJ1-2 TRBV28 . CASSSRWGGDGYTF TGTGCCAGCAGTTCAAGATGGGGGGGAGATGGCTACACCTTC
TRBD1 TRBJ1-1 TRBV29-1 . CSIRGVGTEAFF TGCAGCATCAGGGGGGTAGGGACTGAAGCTTTCTTT
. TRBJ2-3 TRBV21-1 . CASSQRTHVIATQYF TGTGCCAGCAGCCAAAGGACTCACGTTATAGCTACGCAGTATTTT
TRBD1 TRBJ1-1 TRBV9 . CASSPRQGEGTEAFF TGTGCCAGCAGCCCCCGACAGGGGGAAGGCACTGAAGCTTTCTTT
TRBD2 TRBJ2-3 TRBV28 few CAGKAGGRDTQYF TGTGCCGGAAAAGCGGGAGGGCGGGATACGCAGTATTTT
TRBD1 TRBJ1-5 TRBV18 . CASSPDRGGRQPQHF TGTGCCAGCTCACCAGACAGGGGAGGTCGCCAGCCCCAGCATTTT
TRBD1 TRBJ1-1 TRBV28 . CASSGGTGGTEAFF TGTGCCAGCAGTGGGGGGACAGGGGGCACTGAAGCTTTCTTT
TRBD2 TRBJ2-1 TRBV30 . CAWRASGNYNEQFF TGTGCCTGGAGGGCTAGCGGGAACTACAATGAGCAGTTCTTC
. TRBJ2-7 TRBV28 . CASSLAGLPYEQYF TGTGCCAGCAGTTTAGCGGGGCTCCCCTACGAGCAGTACTTC
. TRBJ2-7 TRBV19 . CASSIRGSGDEQYF TGTGCCAGTAGTATCCGGGGATCAGGGGACGAGCAGTACTTC
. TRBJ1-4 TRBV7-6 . CASSSGEGVLGKLFF TGTGCCAGCAGCTCGGGTGAAGGGGTATTGGGAAAACTGTTTTTT
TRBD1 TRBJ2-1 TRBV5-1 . CASSLVPGTVAMEQFF TGCGCCAGCAGCTTGGTCCCTGGGACAGTGGCCATGGAGCAGTTCTTC
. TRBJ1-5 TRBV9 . CASSGGPGLDGTNQPQHF TGTGCCAGCAGCGGTGGGCCGGGCCTGGACGGGACAAATCAGCCCCAGCATTTT
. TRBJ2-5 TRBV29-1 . CSVDGAHETQYF TGCAGCGTTGATGGGGCACACGAGACCCAGTACTTC
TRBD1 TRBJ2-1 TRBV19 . CASSTDRGLRQFF TGTGCCAGTAGCACCGACAGGGGGCTAAGGCAGTTCTTC
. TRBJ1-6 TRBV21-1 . CASSIPGGGLPSSYNSPLHF TGTGCCAGCAGCATCCCCGGGGGGGGTCTCCCTAGCTCCTATAATTCACCCCTCCACTTT
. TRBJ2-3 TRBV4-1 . CASSQGRGRFTDTQYF TGCGCCAGCAGCCAAGGGAGAGGCCGATTCACAGATACGCAGTATTTT
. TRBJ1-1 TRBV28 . CASRVPGLNTEAFF TGTGCCAGCAGGGTACCGGGATTGAACACTGAAGCTTTCTTT
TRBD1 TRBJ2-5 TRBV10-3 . CAINQGQVGTQYF TGTGCCATCAACCAAGGACAGGTGGGGACCCAGTACTTC
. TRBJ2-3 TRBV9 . CASSVLYEGSTDTQYF TGTGCCAGCAGCGTACTATATGAGGGTAGCACAGATACGCAGTATTTT
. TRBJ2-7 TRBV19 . CASALDKTYEQYF TGTGCCAGTGCTCTCGACAAGACCTACGAGCAGTACTTC
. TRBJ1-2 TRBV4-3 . CASSLGERNYGYTF TGCGCCAGCAGCCTTGGGGAGAGAAACTATGGCTACACCTTC
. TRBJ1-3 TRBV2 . CASSGARVVGNTIYF TGTGCCAGCAGCGGAGCCCGGGTGGTGGGAAACACCATATATTTT
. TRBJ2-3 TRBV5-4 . CASSLASQGRGDTQYF TGTGCCAGCAGCTTGGCCAGCCAAGGCAGGGGAGATACGCAGTATTTT
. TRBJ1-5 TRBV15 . CATSILANQPQHF TGTGCCACCAGCATTTTAGCCAATCAGCCCCAGCATTTT
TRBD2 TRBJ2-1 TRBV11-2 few CASSDTRGGNEQFF TGTGCCAGCAGCGACACCCGGGGGGGCAATGAGCAGTTCTTC
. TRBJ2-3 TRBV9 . CASSVEEGIDTQYF TGTGCCAGCAGCGTAGAAGAGGGAATAGATACGCAGTATTTT
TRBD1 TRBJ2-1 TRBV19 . CASRTGAYNEQFF TGTGCCAGCCGAACAGGGGCCTACAATGAGCAGTTCTTC
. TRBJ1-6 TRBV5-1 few CASSLQGTSYNSPLHF TGCGCCAGCAGCTTACAGGGAACCTCCTATAATTCACCCCTCCACTTT
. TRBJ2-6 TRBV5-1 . CASTLPSSGANVLTF TGCGCCAGCACCCTGCCCAGCTCTGGGGCCAACGTCCTGACTTTC
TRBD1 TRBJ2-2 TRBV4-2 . CASSLTGGATGELFF TGTGCCAGCAGCCTGACAGGGGGCGCGACCGGGGAGCTGTTTTTT
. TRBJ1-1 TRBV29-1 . CSVDSGVLNTEAFF TGCAGCGTTGATTCGGGGGTTTTGAACACTGAAGCTTTCTTT
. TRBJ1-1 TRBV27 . CASSLSRGGTEAFF TGTGCCAGCAGTTTATCTAGGGGCGGCACTGAAGCTTTCTTT
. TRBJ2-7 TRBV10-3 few CASTGWGQVNEQYF TGTGCCAGCACAGGGTGGGGCCAGGTCAACGAGCAGTACTTC
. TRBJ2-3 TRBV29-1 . CSVRDMGNTDTQYF TGCAGCGTACGGGACATGGGGAACACAGATACGCAGTATTTT
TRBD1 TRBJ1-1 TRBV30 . CAHKRTGMNTEAFF TGTGCCCACAAACGGACAGGGATGAACACTGAAGCTTTCTTT
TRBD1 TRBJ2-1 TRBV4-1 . CASSQGQRNEQFF TGCGCCAGCAGCCAGGGACAGCGTAATGAGCAGTTCTTC
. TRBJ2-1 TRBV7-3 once CASSLRGPNEQFF TGTGCCAGCAGCTTAAGGGGGCCCAATGAGCAGTTCTTC
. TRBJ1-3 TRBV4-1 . CASSQADRTSSGNTIYF TGCGCCAGCAGCCAAGCAGACAGGACGAGCTCTGGAAACACCATATATTTT
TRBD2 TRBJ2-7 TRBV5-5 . CASSLGFSGRTYEQYF TGTGCCAGCAGCTTGGGCTTTAGCGGGAGAACGTACGAGCAGTACTTC
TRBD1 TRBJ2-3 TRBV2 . CASRRDRGPTDTQYF TGTGCCAGCAGGCGTGACAGGGGGCCCACAGATACGCAGTATTTT
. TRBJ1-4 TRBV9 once CASSASGIQLEKLFF TGTGCCAGCAGCGCCTCGGGAATTCAATTAGAAAAACTGTTTTTT
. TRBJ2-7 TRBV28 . CASSLDRALGGEQYF TGTGCCAGCAGCTTAGACAGGGCCCTAGGGGGGGAGCAGTACTTC
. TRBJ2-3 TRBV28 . CASSLAPGTQYF TGTGCCAGCAGTTTAGCGCCGGGGACGCAGTATTTT
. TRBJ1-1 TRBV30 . CAWSPLTWSTEAFF TGTGCCTGGAGTCCCCTCACTTGGAGCACTGAAGCTTTCTTT
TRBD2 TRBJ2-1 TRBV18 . CASSPGLAGAGNEQFF TGTGCCAGCTCACCAGGGCTAGCGGGAGCGGGCAATGAGCAGTTCTTC
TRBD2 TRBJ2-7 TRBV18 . CASSQLAGAYEQYF TGTGCCAGCTCTCAACTAGCGGGGGCCTACGAGCAGTACTTC